This T cell receptor beta chain was sequenced in a study of cytomegalovirus exposure and HLA in healthy donors. The study's findings and limits: Data from an earlier analysis indicated that most TCR beta V segments were productive either about 87% or about 30% of the time. Researchers reported in a later analysis that a missense DCLRE1C variant was tied to TCR beta V- and J-gene trimming. Excluded: some indistinguishable V segments such as TRBV6-2 and TRBV6-3.

This clone appeared a few times. Its specificity is unknown. Germline assignment: CDR1 SGHRS and CDR2 YFSETQ. The ends were cut back, 3 bases at V and 4 bases at J, with 19 bases in the middle. CDR3 length: 16 amino acids. Donors were nominally healthy when sampled, though unrecorded immune exposures were likely. Use of 60 Vbeta and 13 Jbeta primers characterized the PCR. The repertoire was sequenced with immunoSEQ multiplex PCR; TCRdb's copy has only in-frame clones and lacks some. The sample shows over 150,000 clones, about 80% of them seen only once. The specimen sequenced was PBMCs. The sequence derives from a man between 18 and 35 years old in good health and CMV-seropositive. The J gene is TRBJ1-1, the V gene TRBV5-1; D might be TRBD1 (5 bases). The CDR3 nucleotides read TGCGCCAGCAGCTATACAGGCGACGAAAAACCCACTGAAGCTTTCTTT. Its translation: CASSYTGDEKPTEAFF. The variable domain in full, with the rest retrieved from reference TRBV5-1 and TRBJ1-1, is KAGVTQTPRYLIKTRGQQVTLSCSPISGHRSVSWYQQTPGQGLQFLFEYFSETQRNKGNFPGRFSGRQFSNSRSEMNVSTLELGDSALYLCASSYTGDEKPTEAFFGQGTRLTVV.